Presented here are 3 T cell receptor beta chains from one specimen sequenced in a study of shared clonotypes between healthy human individuals. Produced via immunoSEQ multiplex PCR; TCRdb's table is partial and in-frame only. This table has fewer than 3 million clones, just under 95% appearing once. The material sequenced was naive CD4+ T cells from PBMCs. The subset here: CD45RA+ positively selected. The receptors were sampled from a man aged 18 to 30 in good health. Some clones in this sample may be carry-over from other donors' samples.

Turning to this clone: This specimen includes other DNA sequences encoding the same CDR3. This chain uses TRBV19 with TRBJ2-5; perhaps TRBD2 as D (7 bases). Germline V gives CDR1 LNHDA, CDR2 SQIVND (reference sequence). The length of the CDR3 is 14 residues. Trimming removed 4 bases at V and 5 bases at J, with 14 bases between. For the CDR3, the DNA is TGTGCCAGTAGTACAGCCGGGGGGCTGGAGACCCAGTACTTC. Translated: CASSTAGGLETQYF.

Details on this clone: Because it lacks the conserved phenylalanine or tryptophan at the end, this CDR3 is likely a read error. The limits of the CDR3 on the DNA are not certain, so only TCRdb's listed CDR3 is given. The chain joins TRBV28 to TRBJ2-4; the table's D call TRBD1 went unverified against the DNA. From germline, CDR1 is MDHEN and CDR2 SYDVKM. The CDR3 length is 15 residues, termini included. The CDR3 loop is CASSPRDRAVSRVFV.

The CDR3 region has the DNA TGTGCCAGCAGTGAATCGGGCCTGATGGGGGACAATGAGCAGTTCTTC. Translated: CASSESGLMGDNEQFF. The chain employs TRBV2 and TRBJ2-1; D is tentatively TRBD1 or TRBD2 (5 bases each). This CDR3 is 16 amino acids long. V dropped 2 bases and J dropped 5 bases, with 16 bases sitting between them. The V gene's germline CDR1 is SNHLY and CDR2 FYNNEI.